This T cell receptor beta chain was profiled in a study of draining lymph node invasion in breast cancer (TCRdb year 2020). For the study in its entirety: Nodal metastasis was diagnosed by histology and cytokeratin immunohistochemistry and confirmed by EpCAM/CD45 flow cytometry. Across breast cancer tissues, a separate targeted assay used bulk TCR-beta CDR3 sequencing to compare sorted memory regulatory T cells with memory conventional CD4 T cells. Lymph nodes from roughly 5 patients were covered by the separate targeted TCR sequencing, and for three of those patients the primary tumors were sequenced as well. Each patient contributed matched non-invaded and tumor-invaded tumor-draining lymph nodes plus the primary tumor, profiled for both Treg and Tconv subsets. General study outcomes and caveats: Roughly 13-25% of Treg TCRs were shared with Tconvs per tissue, interpreted as suggesting peripheral Treg induction. Some clones from the top 100 tumor clones were found in both invaded and non-invaded nodes, which suggests recirculation between the tumor and the draining nodes. Across all tissues in the targeted TCR-seq data, Tregs appeared to be more clonally expanded than Tconvs, and both subsets showed lower diversity in tumor than in lymph nodes. Data could not resolve whether Treg conversion occurred in a given organ or whether converted Tregs recirculated between nodes and tumor. The tumor top-100 clone tracking analysis was possible in only two patients. TCRs shared between Treg and Tconv subsets were regarded as suggestive, but not proof, of a common clonal origin.

With regard to this clonotype: Its antigen remains unidentified. Within one base of it there is no much larger clone, and no base qualities were kept.

The receptor library was made with bulk RNA-seq. Sequencing instrument: Illumina HiSeq 2500. The authors' analysis ran thus. CDR3 sequences in the separate targeted TCR-seq dataset were extracted from raw reads and quantified using MiXCR version 2.1.5 with default parameters. The separate targeted TCR-seq dataset defined each TCR-beta clone by its combination of V gene, J gene and CDR3 sequence. For the separate targeted TCR-seq dataset, clones with fewer than three counts were filtered out, after which only the 90% most strongly expressed clones in each sample were kept. The separate targeted TCR-seq dataset calculated Treg-Tconv overlap for each tissue as the number of shared clones divided by the total number of Treg clones, multiplied by 100. The public reads were reanalyzed by TCRdb: fastp trimming at Q25, MiXCR alignment, in-frame beta chains only. Duplicate CDR3 protein sequences are folded into a single record with the most common DNA and genes. These V and J calls originate from TCRdb's pipeline instead of the authors' own analysis. The sample table lists 2,500 to 3,500 distinct CDR3 sequences, approximately 52% of them with a count of one. The ten most abundant clones make up 3.4% of the sample.

Memory regulatory T cells were isolated by sorting for CD4+ CD45RA- CD25high cells. Each tumor-draining lymph node was classified as non-invaded if metastatic tumor cells were absent and as invaded if metastatic tumor cells were present. T cells were pre-enriched with a Miltenyi Pan T Cell isolation kit before staining and sorting. Primary tumors were characterized by immunohistochemistry for estrogen receptor, progesterone receptor, HER2 and Ki-67. Within a few hours after surgery, fresh surgical tissue was processed by cutting the tissue into small fragments. Tissue fragments were enzymatically digested with Liberase TL plus DNase for less than 25 minutes and filtered through a 40-micrometer strainer. After DAPI live/dead staining, cells were sorted on a BD FACS Aria II, reaching roughly 97-99% purity. Sorted cells were lysed in TCL buffer, and RNA was purified using a Norgen Single Cell RNA purification kit that included DNase treatment.

This clonotype was obtained from a female donor with luminal breast cancer. Input material: sorted memory Tregs from a lymph node. According to the study, the label for this sample's cell subset or site signals: CD45RA-negative sorted CD4+ T cells (memory Tconv or effector/memory Treg).

The DNA sequence is as follows: TGTGCCAGCAGCTTCAGGGACAGGCATTACGAGCAGTACTTC. This encodes CASSFRDRHYEQYF. The chain employs TRBV7-2 and TRBJ2-7, and TRBD1 matches 8 of the central bases. Reading the germline V gene gives CDR1 SGHTA and CDR2 FQGNSA. The CDR3 has 14 amino acids, counting the end cysteine and phenylalanine. Solely the CDR3 DNA is kept, with 42 bases framed from the first base. Germline trimming amounts to 3 bases on V and 4 bases on J, with 5 as the count of junction bases outside the gene matches.